This T cell receptor (beta chain) appears in the sequencing data of a study of cytomegalovirus exposure and HLA in healthy donors. Study-level points and caveats: A prior analysis recorded that most TCR beta V segments were productive about 90% or about 30% of the time. The study recorded 150 to 200 TCR beta chains that were cytomegalovirus-associated.

This PCR relied on a set of 60 Vbeta primers and 13 Jbeta primers. The protocol was immunoSEQ multiplex PCR, while the TCRdb copy is restricted to in-frame clones and leaves out a portion. In the table there are 140,000 to 150,000 clones, 70% of which are singletons. The germline CDR1 and CDR2 sequences are SGHTA and FQGTGA. The junction had 8 bases not matched to a gene; V was cut back by 2 bases and J by 5 bases. This CDR3 has 16 amino acids. These donors counted as nominally healthy when sampled, but unrecorded immune exposures were likely. Comments on this clone: Its target is unknown.

The receptor was derived from a woman aged 55 to 70 in good health and CMV-seropositive. Sequencing was done on a sample of PBMCs. The chain employs TRBV7-3 and TRBJ1-1; 10 bases align to TRBD1. The CDR3 sequence: CASSLLRQGAGTEAFF. CDR3 nucleotides: TGTGCCAGCAGCTTACTGAGACAGGGGGCAGGGACTGAAGCTTTCTTT.